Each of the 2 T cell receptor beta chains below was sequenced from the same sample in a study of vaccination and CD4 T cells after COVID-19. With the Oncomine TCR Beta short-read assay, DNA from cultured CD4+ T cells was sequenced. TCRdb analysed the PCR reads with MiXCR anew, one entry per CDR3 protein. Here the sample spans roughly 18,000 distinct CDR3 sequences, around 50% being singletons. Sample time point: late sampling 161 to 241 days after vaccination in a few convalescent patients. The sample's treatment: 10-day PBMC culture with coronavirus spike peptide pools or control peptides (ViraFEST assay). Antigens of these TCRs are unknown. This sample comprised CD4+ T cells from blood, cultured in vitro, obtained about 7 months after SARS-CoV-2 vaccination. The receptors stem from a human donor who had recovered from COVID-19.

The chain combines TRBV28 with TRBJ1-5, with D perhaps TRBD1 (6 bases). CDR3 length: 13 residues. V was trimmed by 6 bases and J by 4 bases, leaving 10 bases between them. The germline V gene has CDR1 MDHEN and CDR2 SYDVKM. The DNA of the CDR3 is TGTGCCAGCAGCCCAGGGGTGAATCAGCCCCAGCATTTT. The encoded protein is CASSPGVNQPQHF.

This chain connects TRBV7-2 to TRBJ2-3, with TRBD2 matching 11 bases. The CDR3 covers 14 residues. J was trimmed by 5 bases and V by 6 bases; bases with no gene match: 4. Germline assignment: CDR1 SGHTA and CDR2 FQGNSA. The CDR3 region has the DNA TGTGCCAGCAGTCTAGCGGGGGGCATAGATACGCAGTATTTT. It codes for CASSLAGGIDTQYF.